The 26 T cell receptor beta chains below were found in one sample sequenced in a study of regulatory T cells in long-lasting Graves disease. As to time point: newly diagnosed GD, antithyroid drugs for less than 3 months. PBMCs provided the RNA from which the TCR library was made. Libraries of TCR beta came from iRepertoire HTBI primers plus Arm-PCR of CDR3 regions. One entry per CDR3 protein results from TCRdb running MiXCR on the multiplex PCR reads. The sample has 300,000 to 400,000 distinct CDR3 sequences; 15% to 20% are singletons. In addition, the sample was reused for a study of T cells in Graves' hyperthyroidism and ophthalmopathy.

Sequenced here: peripheral blood mononuclear cells (PBMCs), sampled at new diagnosis, from a patient treated with antithyroid drugs. The receptor source for this set is a man aged 40-49 years with Graves disease.

The V gene is TRBV19, the J gene TRBJ1-4; no clear D. Per the germline V gene, CDR1 is LNHDA and CDR2 is SQIVND (reference sequence). The CDR3 is 14 amino acids. V was shortened by 3 bases and J by 5 bases, with 10 bases between the two germline ends. The CDR3 protein is CASSMRGLNEKLFF. In DNA, the CDR3 is TGTGCCAGTAGTATGAGAGGGCTAAATGAAAAACTGTTTTTT.

This clonotype has a count of ten or more. The chain couples TRBV10-3 to TRBJ2-7, with 11 bases that match TRBD2. The CDR3 consists of 13 residues. The ends lost 4 bases at V and 5 bases at J; junction bases unmatched: 1. The germline V gene has CDR1 ENHRY and CDR2 SYGVKD. CDR3 nucleotide sequence: TGTGCCATCAGTGGACTAGCGGGGAACGAGCAGTACTTC. Amino acid sequence: CAISGLAGNEQYF.

The rearrangement joins TRBV9 to TRBJ1-3; no firm D call. This CDR3 is built from 15 residues. Looked up from germline, CDR1 is SGDLS and CDR2 is YYNGEE. Deletions cut 4 bases from V and 7 bases from J, with 18 bases between. DNA for the CDR3: TGTGCCAGCAGCAACTCCCCCGGAAGCTCTAACACCATATATTTT. Amino acid sequence: CASSNSPGSSNTIYF.

This clonotype came up many times. The V and J genes are TRBV2 and TRBJ1-1; the match to TRBD1 covers 7 bases. From germline, CDR1 is SNHLY and CDR2 FYNNEI. V was pared by 3 bases and J by 5 bases, with 0 bases of the junction left unmatched. The CDR3 contains 12 residues. CDR3 coding DNA: TGTGCCAGCAGTGACAGGGGGACTGAAGCTTTCTTT. Amino acids: CASSDRGTEAFF.

The chain links TRBV5-6 to TRBJ2-7, with 8 bases lining up with TRBD1. The V and J ends lost 2 bases and 6 bases, in that order; junction bases with no gene match: 10. The CDR3 contains 15 residues. CDR1 and CDR2 (germline): SGHDT, YYEEEE. CDR3 residues: CASSFGQGALSEQYF. The CDR3 nucleotides read TGTGCCAGCAGCTTCGGGCAGGGGGCGTTGAGCGAGCAGTACTTC.

The table lists this clonotype with a few counts. The chain links TRBV15 to TRBJ2-1, with D perhaps being TRBD1 or TRBD2 (6 bases each). Germline lookup yields CDR1 LNHNV and CDR2 YYDKDF (reference sequence). With 0 bases removed from V and 7 bases from J, the gap between germline ends came to 10 bases. This CDR3 contains 14 residues. The CDR3 loop reads CATSRDLGGNEQFF. The CDR3 DNA reads as TGTGCCACCAGCAGAGATTTAGGGGGGAATGAGCAGTTCTTC.

In regard to this clonotype: This could be a read error, since a much larger clone is one nucleotide away. The chain joins TRBV6-1 to TRBJ2-5; 10 bases are shared with TRBD2. Losses at the gene ends were 6 bases for V and 1 base for J; bases not matched to a gene: 11. Germline values: CDR1 MNHNS, CDR2 SASEGT. The CDR3 runs 17 residues. CDR3 amino acids: CASSPGTSEGLQETQYF. The CDR3 DNA reads TGTGCCAGCAGCCCCGGGACTAGCGAGGGACTCCAAGAGACCCAGTACTTC.

About this clonotype: A read error is possible here, since a much larger clone lies one base away. This rearrangement joins TRBV2 to TRBJ2-1; D gene uncertain. This CDR3 comprises 9 residues. Germline lookup yields CDR1 SNHLY and CDR2 FYNNEI. The CDR3 nucleotides read TGTCCCAGCGAGGATGAGCAGTTCTTC. Amino acids: CPSEDEQFF. The variable domain in full, with the rest retrieved from reference TRBV2 and TRBJ2-1, is EPEVTQTPSHQVTQMGQEVILRCVPISNHLYFYWYRQILGQKVEFLVSFYNNEISEKSEIFDDQFSVERPDGSNFTLKIRSTKLEDSAMYFCPSEDEQFFGPGTRLTVL.

This clonotype was seen many times. The J gene is TRBJ2-1, the V gene TRBV5-4, with D tentatively TRBD2 (6 bases). Germline values: CDR1 SGHNT, CDR2 YYREEE (reference sequence). This CDR3 is built from 15 residues. Between the trimmed V and J ends, which lost 0 bases and 5 bases, there was a span of 12 bases. This CDR3 is CASSLGGLAHNEQFF. In nucleotides, the CDR3 is TGTGCCAGCAGCTTGGGAGGGCTAGCGCACAATGAGCAGTTCTTC.

This clonotype was detected ten times or more. J is TRBJ1-4 and V is TRBV6-5; TRBD1 might be the D (6 bases). The CDR3 extends over 13 amino acids. V was trimmed by 6 bases and J by 8 bases, leaving 13 bases between them. Germline loops: CDR1 MNHEY, CDR2 SVGAGI. The CDR3 here is CASSYGQLEKLFF. For the CDR3, the DNA is TGTGCCAGCAGCTACGGACAGCTCGAAAAACTGTTTTTT.

This clonotype was seen a few times. A read error is possible here, since a much larger clone lies one base away. The CDR3 region is CASVYPGQETQHF. The CDR3 bases are TGTGCCAGCGTATATCCTGGGCAAGAGACCCAGCACTTC. The chain recombines TRBV28 with TRBJ2-5; D remains ambiguous. CDR3 length: 13 amino acids. Per the germline V gene, CDR1 is MDHEN and CDR2 is SYDVKM.

This clonotype was recorded a few times. V gene TRBV24-1 combines with J gene TRBJ2-7; D may be TRBD2 (5 bases). CDR1 and CDR2 (germline): KGHDR, SFDVKD. CDR3 length equals 14 residues. V was shortened by 4 bases and J by 5 bases, with 14 bases between the two germline ends. Here the CDR3 reads CATSDARVGNEQYF. The CDR3, as DNA: TGTGCCACCAGTGACGCGAGGGTGGGCAACGAGCAGTACTTC.

This clonotype has only a few counts. Because the CDR3 is missing its conserved closing phenylalanine or tryptophan, this is likely a read error. This rearrangement joins TRBV18 to TRBJ2-7; maybe TRBD1 (6 bases). CDR3 length: 13 residues. Between the trimmed V and J ends, which lost 6 bases and 0 bases, there was a span of 9 bases. The germline V gene has CDR1 KGHSH and CDR2 LQKENI. This CDR3 is CASSRDISYEQYL. The CDR3 bases are TGTGCCAGCTCTCGGGACATCTCCTACGAGCAGTACCTC.

In the case of this clonotype: Here the CDR3 omits its conserved ending phenylalanine or tryptophan, so a read error is the likely source. This chain connects TRBV7-2 to TRBJ2-1, with TRBD1 identical over 9 bases. Trimming removed 5 bases from V and 10 bases from J; junction bases left unmatched: 6. CDR1 is SGHTA, CDR2 FQGNSA, per germline. CDR3 length: 13 residues. CDR3 nucleotides: TGTGCCAGCAGCACACAGGGGGCGGGGGAGCAGTTCCTC. Translating gives CASSTQGAGEQFL.

This clonotype was seen ten or more times. CDR3 in DNA: TGTGCCAGCATCCGCGACATGGTAGGCAATCAGCCCCAGCATTTT. It codes for CASIRDMVGNQPQHF. The V and J genes are TRBV28 and TRBJ1-5; D not resolved. Germline V gene lookup returns CDR1 MDHEN and CDR2 SYDVKM. V was shortened by 7 bases and J by 2 bases, with 15 bases between the two germline ends. The CDR3 totals 15 residues.

This clonotype was detected many times. The V gene is TRBV2, the J gene TRBJ1-1, with TRBD1 as a possible D gene (6 bases). CDR1 and CDR2 (germline): SNHLY, FYNNEI. V was pared by 8 bases and J by 3 bases, with 13 bases between. This CDR3 has 13 residues. CDR3 bases: TGTGCCAGCGGCGCAACAGGGTACACTGAAGCTTTCTTT. Amino acid sequence: CASGATGYTEAFF.

This clonotype was counted ten times or more. The chain uses TRBV6-2 or TRBV6-3 and TRBJ2-5, with D unclear. CDR1 is MNHEY, CDR2 SVGEGT, per germline. This CDR3 has 12 residues. V lost 5 bases, J lost 4 bases, and 8 bases lay in between. The CDR3 reads CASSDPPETQYF. The CDR3 nucleotides read TGTGCCAGCAGTGACCCCCCAGAGACCCAGTACTTC.

This rearrangement joins TRBV6-2 or TRBV6-3 to TRBJ1-5; 7 bases map to TRBD1. The germline V gene has CDR1 MNHEY and CDR2 SVGEGT. There are 20 residues in the CDR3. The V and J ends lost 5 bases and 5 bases, in that order; junction bases with no gene match: 24. The CDR3 loop is CASSEGLSPDRQRYYQPQHF. The DNA for the CDR3 is TGTGCCAGCAGTGAAGGTCTTAGTCCGGACAGGCAACGGTACTATCAGCCCCAGCATTTT.

This clonotype was seen a handful of times. V is TRBV30 and J is TRBJ2-2, with 7 bases aligning to TRBD1. CDR1 GTSNPN and CDR2 SVGIG come from the germline V gene (reference sequence). Trimming at V came to 5 bases and at J to 5 bases, leaving 5 bases not matched to a gene. The CDR3 extends over 13 amino acids. CDR3 amino acids: CAWGDSGTGELFF. DNA of the CDR3: TGTGCCTGGGGGGACAGTGGGACCGGGGAGCTGTTTTTT. Full variable domain (missing parts from reference TRBV30 and TRBJ2-2): SQTIHQWPATLVQPVGSPLSLECTVEGTSNPNLYWYRQAAGRGLQLLFYSVGIGQISSEVPQNLSASRPQDRQFILSSKKLLLSDSGFYLCAWGDSGTGELFFGEGSRLTVL.

This clonotype was found a few times. This sequence joins TRBV20-1 and TRBJ2-2; 9 positions match TRBD1. V lost 6 bases to trimming and J lost 6 bases; unmatched junction nucleotides: 5. CDR1 is DFQATT and CDR2 is SNEGSKA in the germline V gene (reference sequence). This CDR3 region has 13 residues. The CDR3 DNA reads as TGCAGTGCCCGGGACAGGGTTTCCGGGGAGCTGTTTTTT. It encodes CSARDRVSGELFF.

This clonotype was detected many times. The chain employs TRBV28 and TRBJ1-1; 7 bases are a match to TRBD1. V lost 5 bases, J lost 5 bases, and 5 bases stayed unmatched. Germline CDR1 MDHEN, CDR2 SYDVKM. This CDR3 spans 13 amino acids. The CDR3 DNA follows: TGTGCCAGCAGTCTCAGGGGGACGACTGAAGCTTTCTTT. Translated: CASSLRGTTEAFF.

This clonotype was seen more than once but under ten times. The V gene is TRBV7-3, the J gene TRBJ2-6; no definite D call. Trimming removed 1 base from V and 4 bases from J, with 14 bases in between. Per germline, CDR1 SGHTA and CDR2 FQGTGA. The CDR3 is made up of 17 amino acids. This CDR3 reads CASSLNSAASGANVLTF. Written as DNA, the CDR3 is TGTGCCAGCAGCTTAAATTCCGCGGCCTCGGGGGCCAACGTCCTGACTTTC. Combining the CDR3 with reference TRBV7-3 and TRBJ2-6 gives the whole variable domain GAGVSQTPSNKVTEKGKYVELRCDPISGHTALYWYRQSLGQGPEFLIYFQGTGAADDSGLPNDRFFAVRPEGSVSTLKIQRTERGDSAVYLCASSLNSAASGANVLTFGAGSRLTVL.

J is TRBJ2-1 and V is TRBV4-3, with D tentatively TRBD2 (6 bases). Germline V gene data show CDR1 as LGHNA and CDR2 as YSLEER. This CDR3 comprises 16 residues. Trimming stripped 0 bases from V and 8 bases from J, with 17 bases between. CDR3 DNA sequence: TGCGCCAGCAGCCAAGATTTCGTCCGGGGGATCGATGAGCAGTTCTTC. This codes for CASSQDFVRGIDEQFF.

This clonotype was detected ten times or more. The V gene is TRBV19, the J gene TRBJ2-1; a possible D gene is TRBD1 (7 bases). Germline V gene data show CDR1 as LNHDA and CDR2 as SQIVND (reference sequence). This CDR3 has 15 amino acids. V gave up 3 bases and J gave up 7 bases, with 16 bases separating them. The CDR3, as DNA: TGTGCCAGTAGTATGGAGGGGGCGGGTATGAATGAGCAGTTCTTC. This gives the protein CASSMEGAGMNEQFF.

This clonotype turned up a few times. Because the CDR3 is missing its conserved closing phenylalanine or tryptophan, this is likely a read error. The chain joins TRBV4-2 to TRBJ1-3; D is perhaps TRBD1 (5 bases). This CDR3 comprises 14 residues. Deletions cut 3 bases from V and 4 bases from J, with 10 bases between. Germline CDR1 LGHNA, CDR2 YNFKEQ. In DNA form, the CDR3 reads TGTGCCAGCAGCCATTTGGACACGGGAAACACCATATATCTT. This gives the protein CASSHLDTGNTIYL.

At least ten counts were recorded for this clonotype. The genes are TRBV9 and TRBJ2-7; 8 bases are shared with TRBD1. This CDR3 has 14 residues. Germline CDR1 and CDR2: SGDLS and YYNGEE. The ends lost 1 base at V and 5 bases at J; junction bases unmatched: 5. As DNA, the CDR3 is TGTGCCAGCAGCGTAATGGACAGGGCCAACGAGCAGTACTTC. It translates to CASSVMDRANEQYF.